One TCR beta chain is described in this entry. Its target is not known. This entry belongs to a study of shared clonotypes between healthy human individuals. Whole-study results and caveats: Several donors had approximately 4.6% of their naive CD4 clonotypes in common.

The table came from immunoSEQ multiplex PCR; TCRdb's copy has only in-frame clones and leaves some out. Among under 700,000 clones listed, roughly 95% were seen once. Germline CDR1 is SGHDT and CDR2 is YYEEEE. With V trimmed by 4 bases and J by 1 base, 10 bases remained unmatched. The CDR3 is 17 residues long. CD45RO-negative, CCR7-selected cells formed the naive CD8 fraction, which excluded terminally differentiated effector memory CD45RA+ cells. Sequencing was performed on naive CD8+ T cells sorted from blood. The chain combines TRBV5-6 with TRBJ1-2; TRBD1 aligns across 10 bases. This receptor was identified in a woman under 40 in good health. CDR3 nucleotides: TGTGCCAGCAGCGGCGCCGGGACAGGGGAGTATAACTATGGCTACACCTTC. This translates into CASSGAGTGEYNYGYTF.